This TCR beta chain was identified in a study of T cell responses to AZD1222 COVID-19 vaccine. Whole-study findings and limits: Dominant CD4 TCR responses targeted spike regions 160-218 and 743-854.

Germline V gene data show CDR1 as MGHDK and CDR2 as SYGVNS. The germline V and J ends were trimmed by 3 bases and 7 bases, with 4 bases remaining between them. This CDR3 has 12 amino acids. This clone was counted a single time. Its antigen is as yet unknown. TCRdb keeps only in-frame clones here, not all; method: immunoSEQ multiplex PCR. The sample includes about 180,000 clones, almost 90% of them seen just once. The V gene is TRBV25-1, the J gene TRBJ1-6; D gene uncertain. Sequencing used peripheral blood, obtained 28 days after the second AZD1222 dose. This clonotype was sampled from an adult who received the AZD1222 COVID-19 vaccine. CDR3 in amino acids: CASSDKNSPLHF. In DNA form, the CDR3 reads TGTGCCAGCAGTGATAAAAATTCACCCCTCCACTTT.